A selection of T cell receptor beta chains follows, all from one sample in a study of shared clonotypes between healthy human individuals. Sequencing used immunoSEQ multiplex PCR; TCRdb keeps in-frame clones, though not all of them. The table includes hundreds of thousands of clones, approximately 79% detected once. The sequencing input was memory CD4+ T cells sorted from blood. The receptors were gathered from a woman between 25 and 40 years old in good health. Each CDR3 is given with its conserved first and last residue. A D gene is named only where the DNA matches it firmly. Clone size is given for some rows only: seen once, a few or many times, or a class if the clone is expanded.

V gene	J gene	D gene	clone size	CDR3 protein	CDR3 DNA
TRBV5-6	TRBJ2-6	.	once	CASSSPGSGANVLTF	TGTGCCAGCAGCAGTCCGGGCTCTGGGGCCAACGTCCTGACTTTC
TRBV7-2	TRBJ1-2	TRBD1	.	CASSPAGTENYGYTF	TGTGCCAGCAGCCCCGCCGGGACAGAAAACTATGGCTACACCTTC
TRBV4-2	TRBJ2-5	TRBD1	.	CASSQDNRGIQETQYF	TGTGCCAGCAGCCAAGATAACAGGGGAATACAAGAGACCCAGTACTTC
TRBV19	TRBJ1-1	.	once	CASRKSRDGNTEAFF	TGTGCCAGTAGAAAAAGCCGGGACGGCAACACTGAAGCTTTCTTT
TRBV15	TRBJ2-7	.	few	CATSRDLVTPYEQYF	TGTGCCACCAGCAGAGATCTGGTAACACCCTACGAGCAGTACTTC
TRBV4-2	TRBJ2-1	TRBD2	few	CASSQEPSGRARRHEQFF	TGTGCCAGCAGCCAAGAGCCTAGCGGGAGGGCTAGGAGGCATGAGCAGTTCTTC
TRBV5-1	TRBJ2-3	.	.	CASSSARTDTQYF	TGCGCCAGCAGCTCCGCGCGCACGGATACGCAGTATTTT
TRBV7-8	TRBJ2-1	TRBD2	.	CASSMGTSGGNEQFF	TGTGCCAGCAGCATGGGGACTAGCGGGGGGAATGAGCAGTTCTTC
TRBV6-6	TRBJ1-1	.	.	CASSTRGASSDTEAFF	TGTGCCAGCAGCACCCGGGGAGCCAGTAGCGACACTGAAGCTTTCTTT
TRBV29-1	TRBJ2-2	.	many	CSGIKGTYTGELFF	TGCAGTGGAATTAAGGGGACGTACACCGGGGAGCTGTTTTTT
TRBV28	TRBJ1-2	TRBD1	.	CASSRGGTANYGYTF	TGTGCCAGCAGCCGGGGCGGGACAGCGAACTATGGCTACACCTTC
TRBV5-1	TRBJ2-1	TRBD2	once	CASSTLAGGLYNEQFF	TGCGCCAGCAGCACCCTAGCGGGAGGGCTGTACAATGAGCAGTTCTTC
TRBV6-6	TRBJ2-7	TRBD2	.	CASSYGGSGRDYEQYF	TGTGCCAGCAGTTACGGTGGTAGCGGGAGAGACTACGAGCAGTACTTC
TRBV6-6	TRBJ1-5	.	.	CASSSTDGRSNQPQHF	TGTGCCAGCAGTTCCACGGACGGACGTAGCAATCAGCCCCAGCATTTT
TRBV11-3	TRBJ2-2	TRBD2	.	CASSLDRGTTTGELFF	TGTGCCAGCAGCTTAGATCGGGGGACTACCACCGGGGAGCTGTTTTTT
TRBV7-2	TRBJ2-3	.	.	CASSLGAGHKTDTQYF	TGTGCCAGCAGCTTAGGGGCGGGACACAAGACAGATACGCAGTATTTT
TRBV7-9	TRBJ2-3	.	.	CASSPQNTQYF	TGTGCCAGCAGCCCCCAAAATACGCAGTATTTT
TRBV14	TRBJ1-1	.	.	CASSQGSGGNTEAFF	TGTGCCAGCAGCCAAGGATCGGGAGGGAACACTGAAGCTTTCTTT
TRBV15	TRBJ2-6	TRBD1	.	CATSRDIGTANSGANVLTF	TGTGCCACCAGCAGAGATATAGGGACAGCCAACTCTGGGGCCAACGTCCTGACTTTC
TRBV2	TRBJ2-1	TRBD2	few	CASSRLAGGYNEQFF	TGTGCCAGCAGTCGACTAGCGGGAGGTTACAATGAGCAGTTCTTC
TRBV18	TRBJ2-7	TRBD1	.	CASSSVDRVITYEQYF	TGTGCCAGCTCATCGGTCGACAGGGTGATTACCTACGAGCAGTACTTC
TRBV18	TRBJ2-5	TRBD1	.	CASSPDRGSQETQYF	TGTGCCAGCTCACCGGACAGGGGTTCCCAAGAGACCCAGTACTTC
TRBV10-3	TRBJ2-7	.	.	CAISGGRSHEQYF	TGTGCCATCAGTGGAGGGAGATCCCACGAGCAGTACTTC
TRBV4-1	TRBJ2-7	.	.	CASSQVLTLSYEQYF	TGCGCCAGCAGCCAAGTCTTAACACTCTCCTACGAGCAGTACTTC
TRBV29-1	TRBJ1-2	.	.	CSVEGDNGFGYTF	TGCAGCGTTGAAGGGGACAACGGATTCGGCTACACCTTC
TRBV5-4	TRBJ1-1	.	once	CASSLERGQGTEAFF	TGTGCCAGCAGCTTGGAACGGGGGCAGGGGACTGAAGCTTTCTTT
TRBV5-1	TRBJ2-1	.	.	CASSWRDSYNEQFF	TGCGCCAGCAGCTGGCGGGACAGTTACAATGAGCAGTTCTTC
TRBV10-2	TRBJ2-1	.	.	CASSDLALWFF	TGCGCCAGCAGTGATCTCGCGCTATGGTTCTTC
TRBV27	TRBJ2-1	TRBD1	.	CASSLSGAGGQESSYNEQFF	TGTGCCAGCAGTTTATCGGGGGCGGGCGGACAGGAAAGCTCCTACAATGAGCAGTTCTTC